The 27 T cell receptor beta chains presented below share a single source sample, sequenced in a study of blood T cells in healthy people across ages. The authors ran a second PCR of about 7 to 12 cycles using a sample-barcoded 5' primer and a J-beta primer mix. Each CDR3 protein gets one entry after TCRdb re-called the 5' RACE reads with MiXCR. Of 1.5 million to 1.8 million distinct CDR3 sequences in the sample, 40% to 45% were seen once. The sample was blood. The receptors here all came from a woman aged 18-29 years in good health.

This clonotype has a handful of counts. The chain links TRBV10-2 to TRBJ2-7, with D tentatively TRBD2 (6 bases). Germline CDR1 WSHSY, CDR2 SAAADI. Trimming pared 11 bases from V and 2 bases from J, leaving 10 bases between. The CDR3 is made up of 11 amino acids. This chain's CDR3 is CAGGSTYEQYF. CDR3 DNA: TGCGCCGGAGGGAGTACCTACGAGCAGTACTTC.

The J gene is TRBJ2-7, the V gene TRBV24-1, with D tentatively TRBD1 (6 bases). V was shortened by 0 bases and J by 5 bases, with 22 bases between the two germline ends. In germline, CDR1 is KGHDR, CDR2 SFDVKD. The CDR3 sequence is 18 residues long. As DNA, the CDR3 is TGTGCCACCAGTGATTTGTGGGGGACAAGGGACGCTCTGGACGAGCAGTACTTC. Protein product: CATSDLWGTRDALDEQYF.

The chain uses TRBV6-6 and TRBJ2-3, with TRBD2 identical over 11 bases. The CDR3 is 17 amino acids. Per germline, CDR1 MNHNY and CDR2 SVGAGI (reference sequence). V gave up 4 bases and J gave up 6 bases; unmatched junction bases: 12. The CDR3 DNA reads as TGTGCCAGCAGTTGCGTGACTAGCGGGGTGTTTCCGGATACGCAGTATTTT. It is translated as CASSCVTSGVFPDTQYF.

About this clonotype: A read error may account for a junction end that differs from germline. This CDR3 reads CAGSQDKGLGINYGYTF. DNA of the CDR3: TGCGCCGGCAGCCAAGATAAGGGTCTCGGTATTAACTATGGCTACACCTTC. V usage is TRBV4-3 and J usage is TRBJ1-2; D gene ambiguous. This CDR3 is built from 17 residues. Germline V gene data show CDR1 as LGHNA and CDR2 as YSLEER.

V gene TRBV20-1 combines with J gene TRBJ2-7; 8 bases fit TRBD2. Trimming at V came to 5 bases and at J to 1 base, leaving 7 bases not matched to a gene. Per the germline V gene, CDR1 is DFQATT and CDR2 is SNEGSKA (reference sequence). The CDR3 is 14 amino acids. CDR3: CSARSGRLSYEQYF. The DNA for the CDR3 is TGCAGTGCTCGAAGCGGGAGACTTTCCTACGAGCAGTACTTC.

CDR3: CSAPLAGVFREQFF. The CDR3 coding sequence is TGCAGTGCTCCTCTCGCGGGAGTGTTTCGTGAGCAGTTCTTC. The gene calls are TRBV20-1 and TRBJ2-1; TRBD2 agrees at 7 bases. Germline CDR1 and CDR2: DFQATT and SNEGSKA (reference sequence). The CDR3 length is 14 residues. V gave up 5 bases and J gave up 9 bases; unmatched junction bases: 13.

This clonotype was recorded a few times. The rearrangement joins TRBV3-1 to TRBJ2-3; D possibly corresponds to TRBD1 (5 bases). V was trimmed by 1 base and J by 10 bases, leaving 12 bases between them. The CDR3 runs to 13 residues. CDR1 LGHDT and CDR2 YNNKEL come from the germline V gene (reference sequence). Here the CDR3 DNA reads TGTGCCAGCAGCCAAGTTACAGGAGTATCGCAGTATTTT. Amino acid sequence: CASSQVTGVSQYF.

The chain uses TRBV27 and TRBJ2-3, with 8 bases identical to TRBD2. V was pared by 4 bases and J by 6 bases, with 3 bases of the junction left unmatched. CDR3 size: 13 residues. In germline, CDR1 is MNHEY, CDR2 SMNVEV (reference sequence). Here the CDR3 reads CASSSKRGDTQYF. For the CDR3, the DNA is TGTGCCAGCAGTTCTAAGCGGGGGGATACGCAGTATTTT.

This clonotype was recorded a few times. The CDR3 loop is CSARPGGRSYGYTF. In nucleotides, the CDR3 is TGCAGTGCCCGTCCGGGGGGCAGGAGCTATGGCTACACCTTC. The chain couples TRBV20-1 to TRBJ1-2; tentative D call: TRBD1 (6 bases). V lost 6 bases to trimming and J lost 4 bases, with 18 bases between them. The CDR3 is 14 residues long. Per germline, CDR1 DFQATT and CDR2 SNEGSKA (reference sequence).

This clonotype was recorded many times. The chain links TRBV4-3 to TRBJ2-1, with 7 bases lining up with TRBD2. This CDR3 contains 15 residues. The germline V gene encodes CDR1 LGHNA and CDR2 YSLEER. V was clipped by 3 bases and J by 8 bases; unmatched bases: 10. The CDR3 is CASSHGTTGSHEQFF. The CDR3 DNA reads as TGCGCCAGCAGCCACGGGACTACGGGTAGCCATGAGCAGTTCTTC.

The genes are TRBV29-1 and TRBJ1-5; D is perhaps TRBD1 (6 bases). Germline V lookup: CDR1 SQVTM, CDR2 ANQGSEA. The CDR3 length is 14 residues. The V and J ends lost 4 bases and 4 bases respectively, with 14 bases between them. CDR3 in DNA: TGCAGCGTTGGCGACAGGCCAGGGAATCAGCCCCAGCATTTT. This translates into CSVGDRPGNQPQHF.

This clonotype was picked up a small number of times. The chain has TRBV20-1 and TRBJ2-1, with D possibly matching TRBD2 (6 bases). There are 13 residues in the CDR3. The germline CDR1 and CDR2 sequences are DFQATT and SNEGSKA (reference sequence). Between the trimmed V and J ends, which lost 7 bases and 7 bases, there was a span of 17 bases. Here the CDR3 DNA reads TGCAGTGGCCTGGCCATGGCGGGAAATGAGCAGTTCTTC. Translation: CSGLAMAGNEQFF.

The CDR3 sequence: CASGITGNEQYF. The CDR3 bases are TGTGCCAGCGGTATTACAGGGAACGAGCAGTACTTC. The V and J genes are TRBV27 and TRBJ2-7; D is perhaps TRBD1 (6 bases). From germline, CDR1 is MNHEY and CDR2 SMNVEV (reference sequence). V was clipped by 8 bases and J by 5 bases, with 13 bases between them. The CDR3 is 12 residues long.

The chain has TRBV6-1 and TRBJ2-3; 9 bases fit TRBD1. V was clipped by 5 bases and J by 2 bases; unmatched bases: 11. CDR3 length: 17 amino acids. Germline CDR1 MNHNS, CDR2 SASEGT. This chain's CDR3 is CASSTLDRGGFTDTQYF. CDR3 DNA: TGTGCCAGCAGTACCCTAGACAGGGGGGGGTTCACAGATACGCAGTATTTT.

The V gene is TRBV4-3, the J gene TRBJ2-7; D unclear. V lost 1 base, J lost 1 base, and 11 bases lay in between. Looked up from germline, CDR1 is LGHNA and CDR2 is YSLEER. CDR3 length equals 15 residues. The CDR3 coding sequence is TGCGCCAGCAGCCAAGGCCCAGGAAAATCCTACGAGCAGTACTTC. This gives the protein CASSQGPGKSYEQYF.

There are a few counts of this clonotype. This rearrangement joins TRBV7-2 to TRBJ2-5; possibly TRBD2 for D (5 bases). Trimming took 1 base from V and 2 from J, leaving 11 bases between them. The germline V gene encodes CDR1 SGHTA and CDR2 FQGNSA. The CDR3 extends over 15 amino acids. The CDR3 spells CASSLVALSQETQYF. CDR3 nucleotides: TGTGCCAGCAGCTTAGTAGCGTTATCTCAAGAGACCCAGTACTTC.

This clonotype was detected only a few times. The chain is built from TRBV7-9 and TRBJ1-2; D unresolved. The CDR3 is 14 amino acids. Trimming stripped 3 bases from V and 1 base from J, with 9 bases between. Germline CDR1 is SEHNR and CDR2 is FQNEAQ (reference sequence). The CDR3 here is CASSFRADNYGYTF. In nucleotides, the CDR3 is TGTGCCAGCAGCTTCCGGGCAGATAACTATGGCTACACCTTC.

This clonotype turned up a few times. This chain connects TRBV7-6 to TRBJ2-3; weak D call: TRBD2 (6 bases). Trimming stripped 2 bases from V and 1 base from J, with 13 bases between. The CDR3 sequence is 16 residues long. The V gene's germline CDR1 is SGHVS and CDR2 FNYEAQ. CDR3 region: CASSLHSSARTDTQYF. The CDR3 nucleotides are TGTGCCAGCAGCTTACACTCTAGCGCCCGCACAGATACGCAGTATTTT.

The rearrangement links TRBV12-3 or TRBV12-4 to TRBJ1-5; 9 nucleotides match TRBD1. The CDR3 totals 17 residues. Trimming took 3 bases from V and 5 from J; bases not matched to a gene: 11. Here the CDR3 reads CASSLGIPGQGYQPQHF. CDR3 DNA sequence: TGTGCCAGCAGTTTGGGGATTCCGGGACAGGGTTATCAGCCCCAGCATTTT.

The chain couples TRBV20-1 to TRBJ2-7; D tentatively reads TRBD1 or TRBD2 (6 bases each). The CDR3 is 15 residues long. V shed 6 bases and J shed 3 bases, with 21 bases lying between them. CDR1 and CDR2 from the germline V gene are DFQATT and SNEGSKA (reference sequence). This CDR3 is CSARGRQYHLYEQYF. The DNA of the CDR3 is TGCAGTGCCCGGGGGCGTCAATACCATCTCTACGAGCAGTACTTC.

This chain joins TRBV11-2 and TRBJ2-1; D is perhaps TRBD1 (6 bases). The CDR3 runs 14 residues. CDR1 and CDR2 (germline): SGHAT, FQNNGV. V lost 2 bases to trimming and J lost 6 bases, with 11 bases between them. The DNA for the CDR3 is TGTGCCAGCAGCTTAAATTGGGGGCGCAATGAGCAGTTCTTC. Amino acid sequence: CASSLNWGRNEQFF.

The CDR3, as DNA: TGTGCCAGCAGTGAGCCGGGACGGACCTGCGAGCAGTACTTC. Translated: CASSEPGRTCEQYF. The rearrangement uses TRBV25-1 and TRBJ2-7; D possibly uses TRBD1 or TRBD2 (5 bases each). CDR3 length: 14 amino acids. Per the germline V gene, CDR1 is MGHDK and CDR2 is SYGVNS. The V and J ends lost 3 bases and 6 bases respectively, with 15 bases between them.

The CDR3 DNA sequence: TGTGCCTGGAGGCGCGGTGTAGTCATGGGACAGCGAACCCCCTCCTACAATGAGCAGTTCTTC. This codes for CAWRRGVVMGQRTPSYNEQFF. The V gene is TRBV30, the J gene TRBJ2-1, with 7 bases matching TRBD1. From germline, CDR1 is GTSNPN and CDR2 SVGIG (reference sequence). V lost 3 bases, J lost 0 bases, and 23 bases stayed unmatched. The length of the CDR3 is 21 residues.

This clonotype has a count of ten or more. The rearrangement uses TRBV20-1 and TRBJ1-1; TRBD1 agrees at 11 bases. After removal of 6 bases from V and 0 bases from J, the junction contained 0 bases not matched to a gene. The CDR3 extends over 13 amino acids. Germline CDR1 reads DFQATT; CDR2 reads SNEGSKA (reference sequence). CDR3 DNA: TGCAGTGCGGACAGGGGGCTGAACACTGAAGCTTTCTTT. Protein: CSADRGLNTEAFF.

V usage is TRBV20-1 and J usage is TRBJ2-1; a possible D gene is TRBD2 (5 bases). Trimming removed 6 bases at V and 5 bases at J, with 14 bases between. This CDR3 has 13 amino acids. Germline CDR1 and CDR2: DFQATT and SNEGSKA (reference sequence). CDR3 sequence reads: CSAGAPNNNEQFF. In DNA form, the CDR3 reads TGCAGTGCGGGAGCTCCGAACAACAATGAGCAGTTCTTC.

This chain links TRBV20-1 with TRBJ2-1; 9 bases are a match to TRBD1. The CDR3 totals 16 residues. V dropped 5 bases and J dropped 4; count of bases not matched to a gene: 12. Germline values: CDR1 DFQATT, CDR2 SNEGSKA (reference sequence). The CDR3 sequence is CSAGGAGTGSYNEQFF. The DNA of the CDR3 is TGCAGTGCTGGAGGGGCCGGGACAGGGTCATACAATGAGCAGTTCTTC.

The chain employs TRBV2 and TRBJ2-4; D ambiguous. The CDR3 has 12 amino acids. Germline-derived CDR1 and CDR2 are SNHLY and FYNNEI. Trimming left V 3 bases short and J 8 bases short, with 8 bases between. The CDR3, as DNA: TGTGCCAGCAGTGATGGCGCCGACATTCAGTACTTC. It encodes CASSDGADIQYF.